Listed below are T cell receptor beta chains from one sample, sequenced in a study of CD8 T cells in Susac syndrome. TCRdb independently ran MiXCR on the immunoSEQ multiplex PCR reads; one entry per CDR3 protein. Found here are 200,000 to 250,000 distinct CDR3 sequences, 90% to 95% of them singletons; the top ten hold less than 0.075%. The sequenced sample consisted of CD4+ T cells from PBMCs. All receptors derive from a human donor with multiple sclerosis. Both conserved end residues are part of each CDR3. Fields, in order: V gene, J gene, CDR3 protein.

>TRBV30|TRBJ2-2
CAWTGASYTGELFF
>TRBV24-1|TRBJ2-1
CATSVRSGPLNNEQFF
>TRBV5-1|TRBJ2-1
CASSSLGLAQMNNEQFF
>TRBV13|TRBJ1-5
CASSSGQVSNQPQHF
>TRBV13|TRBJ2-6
CASSRRQGSSSGANVLTF
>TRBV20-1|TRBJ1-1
CSAHQVRENTEAFF
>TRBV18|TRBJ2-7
CASSPLGQGSPYEQYF
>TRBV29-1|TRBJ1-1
CSGRAIMKNTEAFF
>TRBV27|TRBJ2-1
CASRGRGYNEQFF
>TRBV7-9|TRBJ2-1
CASSRGLASDEQFF
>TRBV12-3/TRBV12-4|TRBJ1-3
CASRETPGNTIYF
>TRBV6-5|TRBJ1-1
CASSYSGRGQTNTEAFF
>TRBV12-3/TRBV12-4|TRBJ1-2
CASTIGVYYGYTF
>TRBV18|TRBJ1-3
CASSTSRNRGDTIYF
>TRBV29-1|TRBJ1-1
CSVSALDSPGTEAFF
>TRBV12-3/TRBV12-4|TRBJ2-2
CASSLIRGRPFTGELFF
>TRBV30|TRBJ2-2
CACTQGVGELFF
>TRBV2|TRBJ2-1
CASSEALPGGEQFF